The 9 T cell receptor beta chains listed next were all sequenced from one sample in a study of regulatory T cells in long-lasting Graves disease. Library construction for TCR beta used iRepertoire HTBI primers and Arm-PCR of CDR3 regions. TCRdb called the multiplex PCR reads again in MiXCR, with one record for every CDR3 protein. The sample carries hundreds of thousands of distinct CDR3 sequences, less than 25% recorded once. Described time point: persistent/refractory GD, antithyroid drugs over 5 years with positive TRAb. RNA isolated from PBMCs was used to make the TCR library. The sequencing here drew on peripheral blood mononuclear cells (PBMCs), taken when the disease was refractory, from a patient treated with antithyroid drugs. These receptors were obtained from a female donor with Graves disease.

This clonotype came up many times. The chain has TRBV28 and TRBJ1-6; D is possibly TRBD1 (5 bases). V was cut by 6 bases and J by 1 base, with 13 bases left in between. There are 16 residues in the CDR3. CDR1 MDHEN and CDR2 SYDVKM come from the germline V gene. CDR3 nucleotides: TGTGCCAGCAGGGGGGACTACGGTTCCTATAATTCACCCCTCCACTTT. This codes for CASRGDYGSYNSPLHF.

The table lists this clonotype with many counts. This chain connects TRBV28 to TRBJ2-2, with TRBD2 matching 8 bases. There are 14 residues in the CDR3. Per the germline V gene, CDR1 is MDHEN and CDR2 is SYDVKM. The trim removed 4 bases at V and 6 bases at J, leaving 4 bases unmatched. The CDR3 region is CASSSGLVAGELFF. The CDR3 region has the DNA TGTGCCAGCAGTTCGGGACTAGTTGCCGGGGAGCTGTTTTTT.

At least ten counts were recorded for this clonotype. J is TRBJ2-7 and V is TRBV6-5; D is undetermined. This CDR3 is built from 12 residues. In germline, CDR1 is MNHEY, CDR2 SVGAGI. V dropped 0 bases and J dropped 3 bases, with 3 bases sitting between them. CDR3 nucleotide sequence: TGTGCCAGCAGTTACTCTGACTACGAGCAGTACTTC. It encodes CASSYSDYEQYF.

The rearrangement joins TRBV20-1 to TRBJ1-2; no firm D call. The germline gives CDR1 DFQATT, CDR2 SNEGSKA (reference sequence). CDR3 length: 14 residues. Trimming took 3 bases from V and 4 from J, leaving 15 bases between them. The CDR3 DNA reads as TGCAGTGCTAGGGGGTGGGGAGGCCCCTATGGCTACACCTTC. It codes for CSARGWGGPYGYTF.

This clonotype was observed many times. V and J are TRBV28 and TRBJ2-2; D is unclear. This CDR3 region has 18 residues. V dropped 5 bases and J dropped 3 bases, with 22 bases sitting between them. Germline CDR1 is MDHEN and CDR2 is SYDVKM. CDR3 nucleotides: TGTGCCAGCAGTATAATCCCCCCCGGACGGTTGGACACCGGGGAGCTGTTTTTT. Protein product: CASSIIPPGRLDTGELFF.

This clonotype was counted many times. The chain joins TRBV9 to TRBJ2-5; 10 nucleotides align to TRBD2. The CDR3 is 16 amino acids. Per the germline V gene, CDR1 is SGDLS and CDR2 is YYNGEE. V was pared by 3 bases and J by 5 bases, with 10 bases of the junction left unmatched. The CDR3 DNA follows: TGTGCCAGCAGCGAGGAAGCTAGCGGGAGCTATGAGACCCAGTACTTC. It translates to CASSEEASGSYETQYF.

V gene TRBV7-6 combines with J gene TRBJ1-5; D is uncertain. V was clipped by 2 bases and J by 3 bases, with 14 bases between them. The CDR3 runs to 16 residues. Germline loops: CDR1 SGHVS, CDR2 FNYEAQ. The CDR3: CASSLRPGFYNQPQHF. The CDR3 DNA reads TGTGCCAGCAGCTTAAGGCCCGGGTTTTACAATCAGCCCCAGCATTTT.

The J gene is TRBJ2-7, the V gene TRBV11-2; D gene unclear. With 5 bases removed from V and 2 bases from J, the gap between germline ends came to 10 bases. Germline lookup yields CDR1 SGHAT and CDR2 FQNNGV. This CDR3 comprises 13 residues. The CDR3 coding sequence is TGTGCCAGCAGCCAAGTTTGGCCCTACGAGCAGTACTTC. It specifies CASSQVWPYEQYF.

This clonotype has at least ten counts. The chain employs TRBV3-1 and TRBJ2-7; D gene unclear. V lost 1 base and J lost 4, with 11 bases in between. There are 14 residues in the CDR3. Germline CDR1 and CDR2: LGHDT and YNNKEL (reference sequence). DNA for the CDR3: TGTGCCAGCAGCCAAGGAGCTGGGCTGTACGAGCAGTACTTC. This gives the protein CASSQGAGLYEQYF.